The clone carrying this TCR beta chain was found once. The target antigen is unknown. V was pared by 4 bases and J by 7 bases, with 11 bases of the junction left unmatched. Germline V gene sequence: CDR1 MNHEY, CDR2 SMNVEV (reference sequence). CDR3 length equals 16 residues. The sample belongs to a study of T-cell memory formation after mild COVID-19. Study findings and constraints: CD8+ contracting clones occupied EMRA, while CD4+ ones occupied mainly CM and EM. Clones contracting across day 15 to 85 had a balanced CD4/CD8 profile; later expanding clones leaned CD4+. That cross-reactive memory joined was suggested by some responding clones appearing in pre-infection memory.

5'RACE with constant-segment primers yielded barcoded, UMI-tagged TCR alpha and TCR beta cDNA libraries. A single record per CDR3 protein comes from TCRdb applying MiXCR to the 5' RACE reads. Seen here are 400,000 or so distinct CDR3 sequences, roughly 21% observed once, and the top ten hold roughly an eighth. The J gene is TRBJ1-5, the V gene TRBV27; 9 bases align to TRBD1. This TCR was sampled from an adult woman who had mild COVID-19 (a few samples of this study predate the infection). Cell type and time point are not known. Source material: PBMCs or a T cell subset sorted from them (not recorded which). CDR3 amino acids: CASSSIPSTGGQPQHF. The CDR3 nucleotides are TGTGCCAGCAGTTCAATACCCTCGACAGGGGGGCAGCCCCAGCATTTT.